This passage covers 21 T cell receptor beta chains from one sample sequenced in a study of blood T cell repertoires in COVID-19 (dated by TCRdb to about 2020). Library prep was done by the immunoSEQ multiplex PCR assay. What TCRdb holds here is the immuneACCESS table cut down to in-frame rearrangements. Part of the clones is not present; checked against another copy, under half of the missing clones reflect an unresolved V gene, and the others are unexplained. This sample has 140,000 or so clones in its table, and around 80% of those were observed once. The ten largest clones take up 3.5% of the sample. The source material was peripheral blood. Receptor source: a man aged 65 to 85 who had recovered from COVID-19.

The V call is TRBV5-1, the J call TRBJ2-5; 7 nucleotides line up with TRBD2. With V trimmed by 3 bases and J by 4 bases, 6 bases remained unmatched. This CDR3 contains 14 residues. From germline, CDR1 is SGHRS and CDR2 YFSETQ. CDR3 loop: CASSWGGVGETQYF. The CDR3 DNA is TGCGCCAGCAGCTGGGGGGGAGTTGGAGAGACCCAGTACTTC.

This chain links TRBV14 with TRBJ2-2, with 10 bases lining up with TRBD1. The germline CDR1 and CDR2 sequences are SGHDN and FVKESK. V dropped 6 bases and J dropped 3; count of bases not matched to a gene: 4. The CDR3 length is 15 residues. Here the CDR3 DNA reads TGTGCCAGCAGAAGGGGACAGGGGTACACCGGGGAGCTGTTTTTT. This encodes CASRRGQGYTGELFF.

The rearrangement uses TRBV6-5 and TRBJ2-2, with 7 nucleotides matching TRBD1. Per germline, CDR1 MNHEY and CDR2 SVGAGI. V lost 6 bases to trimming and J lost 9 bases; unmatched junction nucleotides: 13. CDR3 size: 15 residues. DNA of the CDR3: TGTGCCAGCAGATTAACAGGGGTGGGGTCCCGGGAGCTGTTTTTT. Encoded protein: CASRLTGVGSRELFF.

This chain connects TRBV6-5 to TRBJ1-1; 11 bases align to TRBD1. Germline lookup yields CDR1 MNHEY and CDR2 SVGAGI. The trim removed 6 bases at V and 5 bases at J, leaving 5 bases unmatched. This CDR3 is built from 14 residues. The CDR3 nucleotides read TGTGCCAGCAGCGGACAGGGGGCGAAGACTGAAGCTTTCTTT. Residues: CASSGQGAKTEAFF.

The chain has TRBV27 and TRBJ2-2; TRBD2 matches at 10 bases. The V gene's germline CDR1 is MNHEY and CDR2 SMNVEV (reference sequence). V lost 2 bases to trimming and J lost 7 bases; unmatched junction nucleotides: 1. The CDR3 totals 14 residues. CDR3 in DNA: TGTGCCAGCAGTTTACTAGCGGGAGACGGGGAGCTGTTTTTT. Protein product: CASSLLAGDGELFF.

The V gene is TRBV2, the J gene TRBJ2-1; TRBD2 agrees at 13 bases. CDR1 is SNHLY and CDR2 is FYNNEI in the germline V gene. The CDR3 totals 14 residues. The junction had 5 bases not matched to a gene; V was cut back by 7 bases and J by 8 bases. CDR3 nucleotide sequence: TGTGCCAGCAAAGGACTAGCGGGAGACGATGAGCAGTTCTTC. It specifies CASKGLAGDDEQFF. The full variable domain, its missing parts supplied by reference TRBV2 and TRBJ2-1, is EPEVTQTPSHQVTQMGQEVILRCVPISNHLYFYWYRQILGQKVEFLVSFYNNEISEKSEIFDDQFSVERPDGSNFTLKIRSTKLEDSAMYFCASKGLAGDDEQFFGPGTRLTVL.

The gene calls are TRBV10-1 and TRBJ2-3, with a possible D match to TRBD2 (6 bases). CDR1 is WNHNN, CDR2 SYGVQD, per germline (reference sequence). V was cut by 4 bases and J by 4 bases, with 12 bases left in between. This CDR3 region has 14 residues. As DNA, the CDR3 is TGCGCCAGCAGTGCCGGGAGTGGTGCAGATACGCAGTATTTT. This encodes CASSAGSGADTQYF.

This sequence joins TRBV5-1 and TRBJ2-3, with a possible D match to TRBD1 (6 bases). The germline V gene encodes CDR1 SGHRS and CDR2 YFSETQ. V was pared by 5 bases and J by 1 base, with 14 bases between. The CDR3 has 15 amino acids. For the CDR3, the DNA is TGCGCCAGCAGGCCCGGACAGATACGCACAGATACGCAGTATTTT. As protein: CASRPGQIRTDTQYF.

The rearrangement links TRBV2 to TRBJ1-4; D is uncertain. CDR1 is SNHLY and CDR2 is FYNNEI in the germline V gene. The CDR3 runs to 14 residues. V lost 7 bases to trimming and J lost 7 bases, with 16 bases between them. Written as DNA, the CDR3 is TGTGCCAGCATCCTGTCCCCGAGGGCTGAAAAACTGTTTTTT. Protein product: CASILSPRAEKLFF.

The chain recombines TRBV10-2 with TRBJ2-1; maybe TRBD1 (7 bases). The V gene lost 6 bases and the J gene lost 7 bases, with 19 bases spanning the gap. Germline loops: CDR1 WSHSY, CDR2 SAAADI. The CDR3 is made up of 15 amino acids. The CDR3 sequence: CASSGTAGKGNEQFF. Here the CDR3 DNA reads TGCGCCAGCAGCGGGACAGCGGGCAAAGGGAATGAGCAGTTCTTC.

V and J are TRBV6-1 and TRBJ2-6; D gene uncertain. The length of the CDR3 is 17 residues. Per germline, CDR1 MNHNS and CDR2 SASEGT. V gave up 2 bases and J gave up 1 base, with 12 bases separating them. CDR3 bases: TGTGCCAGCAGTGAATTAAACCTAGGTTCTGGGGCCAACGTCCTGACTTTC. Protein: CASSELNLGSGANVLTF.

The chain combines TRBV30 with TRBJ1-5, with TRBD1 matching 8 bases. J lost 4 bases, V lost 1 base, and 3 bases had no gene match. The CDR3 length is 14 residues. Germline V gene lookup returns CDR1 GTSNPN and CDR2 SVGIG (reference sequence). The CDR3 region has the DNA TGTGCCTGGAGTGGCGGACAGGGTAATCAGCCCCAGCATTTT. Encoded protein: CAWSGGQGNQPQHF.

The chain recombines TRBV28 with TRBJ2-7, with 8 bases aligning to TRBD2. Germline CDR1 MDHEN, CDR2 SYDVKM. J gave up 4 bases and V 1 base, and 18 bases lay outside the gene matches. The CDR3 covers 19 residues. CDR3 in DNA: TGTGCCAGCAGTTTATTTCGGTTGCGGGAGGCCTCCTATTTGTACGAGCAGTACTTC. Encoded protein: CASSLFRLREASYLYEQYF.

Only a few counts were recorded for this clone. The chain recombines TRBV4-3 with TRBJ2-3, with TRBD2 identical over 11 bases. Germline trimming cut 4 bases from V and 0 bases from J; bases unmatched to any gene: 9. The CDR3 has 18 residues. Germline V CDR1 and CDR2: LGHNA, YSLEER. CDR3 coding DNA: TGCGCCAGCAGCCTTACTCGACTAGCGGGAACGAGCACAGATACGCAGTATTTT. This gives the protein CASSLTRLAGTSTDTQYF.

The chain carries TRBV6-6 and TRBJ2-7; D call uncertain. This CDR3 comprises 13 residues. Germline CDR1 is MNHNY and CDR2 is SVGAGI (reference sequence). The V end was cut by 2 bases, the J end by 3 bases, with 8 bases between. CDR3 amino acids: CASSYTQIYEQYF. The CDR3 nucleotides read TGTGCCAGCAGTTACACGCAGATCTACGAGCAGTACTTC.

This sequence joins TRBV9 and TRBJ2-1; 8 nucleotides agree with TRBD2. The CDR3 is 15 amino acids. Losses at the gene ends were 1 base for V and 8 bases for J; bases not matched to a gene: 8. Germline lookup yields CDR1 SGDLS and CDR2 YYNGEE. CDR3 amino acids: CASSVRAGLVDEQFF. In DNA, the CDR3 is TGTGCCAGCAGCGTAAGAGCGGGACTAGTTGATGAGCAGTTCTTC.

The chain combines TRBV7-9 with TRBJ2-7, with D possibly TRBD1 on 5 matching bases. CDR3 length equals 15 residues. The germline V and J ends were trimmed by 5 bases and 6 bases, with 20 bases remaining between them. From germline, CDR1 is SEHNR and CDR2 FQNEAQ (reference sequence). CDR3 bases: TGTGCCAGCAGCCCGCCCGAGGCAGGGCATCGCGAGCAGTACTTC. This translates into CASSPPEAGHREQYF.

The rearrangement links TRBV30 to TRBJ1-1; D gene ambiguous. V dropped 0 bases and J dropped 7 bases, with 12 bases sitting between them. This CDR3 contains 13 residues. Germline loops: CDR1 GTSNPN, CDR2 SVGIG (reference sequence). Here the CDR3 DNA reads TGTGCCTGGAGTGTGGGCACCTTACGTGAAGCTTTCTTT. This gives the protein CAWSVGTLREAFF. The full variable domain, completed using reference TRBV30 and TRBJ1-1, is SQTIHQWPATLVQPVGSPLSLECTVEGTSNPNLYWYRQAAGRGLQLLFYSVGIGQISSEVPQNLSASRPQDRQFILSSKKLLLSDSGFYLCAWSVGTLREAFFGQGTRLTVV.

The gene calls are TRBV7-9 and TRBJ2-3; 8 nucleotides agree with TRBD2. Germline values: CDR1 SEHNR, CDR2 FQNEAQ (reference sequence). The CDR3 length is 15 residues. Germline trimming cut 1 base from V and 6 bases from J; bases unmatched to any gene: 6. The CDR3 region has the DNA TGTGCCAGCAGCTTAGACCGACCTAGCGGGGATACGCAGTATTTT. Translating it yields CASSLDRPSGDTQYF.

This chain joins TRBV11-2 and TRBJ1-1; 8 nucleotides align to TRBD1. J lost 1 base, V lost 2 bases, and 6 bases had no gene match. Germline-derived CDR1 and CDR2 are SGHAT and FQNNGV. This CDR3 spans 16 amino acids. The DNA of the CDR3 is TGTGCCAGCAGCTTATACTCGACAGGGGAGAACACTGAAGCTTTCTTT. Its protein is CASSLYSTGENTEAFF.

V and J are TRBV15 and TRBJ2-5; weak D call: TRBD1 (5 bases). V lost 0 bases to trimming and J lost 4 bases, with 9 bases between them. Germline loops: CDR1 LNHNV, CDR2 YYDKDF (reference sequence). CDR3 length: 14 residues. The CDR3 DNA reads TGTGCCACCAGCAGAGAAGGAACAGGAGAGACCCAGTACTTC. Protein product: CATSREGTGETQYF.